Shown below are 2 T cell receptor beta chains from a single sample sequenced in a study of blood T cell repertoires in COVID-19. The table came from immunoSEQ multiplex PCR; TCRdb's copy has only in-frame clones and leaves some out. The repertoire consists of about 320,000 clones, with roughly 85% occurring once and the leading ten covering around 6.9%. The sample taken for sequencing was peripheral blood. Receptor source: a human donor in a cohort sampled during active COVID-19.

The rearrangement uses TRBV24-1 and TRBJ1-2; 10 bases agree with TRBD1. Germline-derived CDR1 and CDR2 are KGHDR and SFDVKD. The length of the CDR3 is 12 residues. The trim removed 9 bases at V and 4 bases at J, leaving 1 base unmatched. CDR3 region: CATWDRGYGYTF. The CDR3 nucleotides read TGTGCCACCTGGGACAGGGGCTATGGCTACACCTTC.

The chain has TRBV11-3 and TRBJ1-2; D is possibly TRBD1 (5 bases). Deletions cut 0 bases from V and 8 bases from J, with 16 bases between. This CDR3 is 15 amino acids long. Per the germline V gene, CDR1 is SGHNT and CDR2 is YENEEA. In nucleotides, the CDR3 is TGTGCCAGCAGCTTAGATCCTCGTCAGGGAGGAGGCTACACCTTC. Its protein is CASSLDPRQGGGYTF. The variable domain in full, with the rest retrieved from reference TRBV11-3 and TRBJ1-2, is EAGVVQSPRYKIIEKKQPVAFWCNPISGHNTLYWYLQNLGQGPELLIRYENEEAVDDSQLPKDRFSAERLKGVDSTLKIQPAELGDSAVYLCASSLDPRQGGGYTFGSGTRLTVV.